This T cell receptor beta chain was retrieved from a study of cytomegalovirus exposure and HLA in healthy donors. Everyone who donated was a healthy bone marrow donor. Germline values: CDR1 SGHTA, CDR2 FQGNSA. Trimming took off 5 bases at V and 7 bases at J, with 18 bases between the two ends. The CDR3 sequence is 14 residues long. The study's findings and limits: Most TCR sequences were uncommon, yet certain public TCRs appeared in many donors. Reports described diagnosis of cytomegalovirus status by the classifier as highly specific and sensitive. Later analysis identified a missense DCLRE1C variant that was linked to TCR beta V- and J-gene trimming.

The primer mix had 60 Vbeta and 13 Jbeta primers. This table comes from immunoSEQ multiplex PCR, and its TCRdb copy is limited to in-frame clones, with some not included. Of around 140,000 clones detected, 74% appear once; the ten largest clones hold around 7.2%. This clone has a handful of counts. Its antigen is currently unknown. The sequence was collected from a male donor in good health and CMV-seronegative. Sequenced: PBMCs. The chain has TRBV7-2 and TRBJ2-7; D possibly corresponds to TRBD1 (6 bases). For the CDR3, the DNA is TGTGCCAGCAGCCCGGGGACAATTCGCGGGGAGCAGTACTTC. Translating gives CASSPGTIRGEQYF. The full variable domain, completed using reference TRBV7-2 and TRBJ2-7, is GAGVSQSPSNKVTEKGKDVELRCDPISGHTALYWYRQSLGQGLEFLIYFQGNSAPDKSGLPSDRFSAERTGGSVSTLTIQRTQQEDSAVYLCASSPGTIRGEQYFGPGTRLTVT.